Sequencing of this T cell receptor (beta chain) was carried out in a study of T cells in Graves' hyperthyroidism and ophthalmopathy (dated by TCRdb to about 2019). Some background on the complete study: Peripheral blood was sampled at the time of initial diagnosis, prior to any treatment. TCR V-J signatures able to tell the groups apart were searched for in a discovery cohort of 100 patients, of whom more than 40 had Graves' ophthalmopathy and roughly 59 had stable Graves' hyperthyroidism. Whether ophthalmopathy could be predicted prospectively was tested in an independent validation cohort made up of 18 to 20 hyperthyroidism patients plus 17 patients who later progressed to ophthalmopathy. The approximately 100 discovery patients were divided at random into training and test sets in a 7:3 ratio. Thyroid tissue and blood T-cell repertoires from several Graves' hyperthyroidism patients were also compared in the study. After blood sampling, hyperthyroidism patients were treated with methimazole at a starting dose of 30 mg daily, and ophthalmopathy patients were treated with high-dose intravenous methylprednisolone. According to the paper, TCR Vbeta CDR3 sequencing was carried out on some 130 peripheral blood samples, which came from more than 40 ophthalmopathy, around 74 hyperthyroidism and 17 progressor patients.

This clonotype was observed once. Its specific antigen is unknown. Base qualities are missing; no much larger clone stands one base away. A single read is weak support. Summary of the overall study and its limitations: Ophthalmopathy was separated from stable hyperthyroidism by a 13 V-J signature model, with approximately 90% sensitivity and approximately 81% specificity obtained in cross-validation and 80%/75% obtained in testing. No statistical method was used to set the sample size in advance, and investigators knew the group allocation. Most expanded thyroid clonotypes (frequency above 0.001) were also detected in blood, a finding suggesting that blood repertoires may reflect thyroid immune responses. In validation, the model predicted progression to ophthalmopathy with 60% to 71% sensitivity and 72% to 85% specificity, a median of 6.5 months before onset.

Amplification of TCR beta CDR3 regions was carried out from RNA transcripts. The TCR CDR3 was subjected to a first round of RT-PCR using the HTBI primer set and the Qiagen OneStep RT-PCR kit. Libraries were constructed in a second round of multiplex PCR, after which size selection and purification were carried out. Libraries were sequenced paired-end with 100 bp reads on an Illumina HiSeq2000. In the authors' own workflow: SOAPnuke was used to process the raw data, throwing out any read that contained adapters or uncalled bases, had a mean Phred below 15, or lacked an exact constant-primer or identifier match. COPE v1.2.5 was used to merge the high-quality paired reads, and each unique nucleotide sequence was defined as a clonotype. MiTCR v1.1 was used to align the clonotypes against IMGT TRBV, TRBD and TRBJ reference segments. The analysis included only V-J combinations with a frequency above 0.0001, which together covered around 99% of the repertoires. The TCS score was defined as the ratio of F50 (clonal expansion) to E x V (chaos), calculated using BLOSUM62-based TCRdist between CDR3 peptides within each V-J. Welch's t-statistics and random forest reduced several hundred V-J features to about 12, which were used in a naive Bayes classifier (R e1071). TCRdb's own reprocessing of the public reads used fastp at Q25 and MiXCR and kept productive beta chains. Duplicate CDR3 protein sequences are folded into a single record with the most common DNA and genes. These V and J calls derive from TCRdb rather than the authors' analysis. For this sample there are around 200,000 distinct CDR3 sequences; approximately 16% appear just once. Around two fifths of the sample is held by the ten biggest clonotypes.

Stable Graves' hyperthyroidism was defined as no progression to ophthalmopathy during 18 months of follow-up. The hyperthyroidism patients were between 18 and 65 years old and newly diagnosed, with a disease duration of less than 2 months. Patients with uncontrolled infections, other autoimmune diseases, pregnancy or lactation were excluded. Diagnoses were established on the basis of clinical symptoms, serum thyroxine and TRAb, thyroid ultrasound, and orbital computed tomography. PBMCs were isolated from around 10 ml of fresh peripheral blood by Ficoll-Paque density gradient centrifugation. Total RNA was extracted with Trizol reagent, and quality was checked on an Agilent 2100 Bioanalyzer. CDR1 and CDR2, per the germline V gene, are SGHRS and YFSETQ. V trim: 5 bases; J trim: 6 bases; unmatched bases: 8. Spanning cysteine to phenylalanine, the CDR3 consists of 16 amino acids. Only the CDR3 portion is preserved as DNA: 48 bases, with reading frame beginning at the first base.

The sequence was collected from a man between 40 and 49 years old with Graves' hyperthyroidism. This chain joins TRBV5-1 to TRBJ2-3, with TRBD2 identical over 14 junction bases. The sample taken for sequencing was blood. Read as DNA, the sequence is TGCGCCAGCAGGATTGGACTAGCGGGGGGAACGGATACGCAGTATTTT. Its protein reads: CASRIGLAGGTDTQYF.